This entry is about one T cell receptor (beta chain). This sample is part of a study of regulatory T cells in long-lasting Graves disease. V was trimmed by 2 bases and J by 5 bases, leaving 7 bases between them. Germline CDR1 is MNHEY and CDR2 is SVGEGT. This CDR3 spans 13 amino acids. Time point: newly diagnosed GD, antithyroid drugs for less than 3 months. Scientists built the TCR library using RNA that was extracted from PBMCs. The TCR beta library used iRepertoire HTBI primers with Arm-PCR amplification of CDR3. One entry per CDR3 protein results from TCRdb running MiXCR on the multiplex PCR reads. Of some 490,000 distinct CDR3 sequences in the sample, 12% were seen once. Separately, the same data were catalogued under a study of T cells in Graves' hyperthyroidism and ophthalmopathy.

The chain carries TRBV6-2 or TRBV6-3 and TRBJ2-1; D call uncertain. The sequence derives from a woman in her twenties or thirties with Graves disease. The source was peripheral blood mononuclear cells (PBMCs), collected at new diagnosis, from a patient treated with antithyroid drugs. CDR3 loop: CASSYTLNNEQFF. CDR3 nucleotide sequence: TGTGCCAGCAGTTACACCTTGAACAATGAGCAGTTCTTC.